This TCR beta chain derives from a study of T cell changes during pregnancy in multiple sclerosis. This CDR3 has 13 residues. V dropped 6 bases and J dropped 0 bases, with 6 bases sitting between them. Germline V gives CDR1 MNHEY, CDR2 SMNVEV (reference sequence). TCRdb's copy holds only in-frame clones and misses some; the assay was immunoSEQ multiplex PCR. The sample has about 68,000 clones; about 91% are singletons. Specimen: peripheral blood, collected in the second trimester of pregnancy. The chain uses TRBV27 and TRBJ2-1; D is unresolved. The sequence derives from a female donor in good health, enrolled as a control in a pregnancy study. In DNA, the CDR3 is TGTGCCAGCAGCCTGAGCTCCTACAATGAGCAGTTCTTC. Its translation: CASSLSSYNEQFF.